Each of the 16 T cell receptor beta chains below was sequenced from the same sample in a study of follicular helper T cells after annual influenza vaccination. The method was immunoSEQ multiplex PCR; TCRdb's version includes in-frame clones alone and lacks a portion of them. The table shows about 9,300 clones, with over 85% occurring only once. The time point was: 2015-2016 season, pre-vaccination. Sequencing was performed on CXCR5+ CD38- circulating T follicular helper cells from blood, taken on the day of influenza vaccination. Subset denoted: circulating Tfh, non-naive CD4+CXCR5+PD-1+ (ICOS+CD38+ or ICOS-CD38-). Receptor source: an adult who received the influenza vaccine.

This sequence joins TRBV6-4 and TRBJ2-3; no clear D gene. The germline CDR1 and CDR2 sequences are MRHNA and SNTAGT. This CDR3 spans 15 amino acids. V was pared by 3 bases and J by 2 bases, with 12 bases between. DNA for the CDR3: TGTGCCAGCAGTGAAGGCGCGCGAGACACAGATACGCAGTATTTT. As protein: CASSEGARDTDTQYF.

The chain links TRBV2 to TRBJ2-1, with 7 bases aligning to TRBD2. Germline V lookup: CDR1 SNHLY, CDR2 FYNNEI. The CDR3 has 16 residues. V was clipped by 8 bases and J by 4 bases; unmatched bases: 14. The CDR3 loop reads CASSSGASGVYNEQFF. CDR3 DNA: TGTGCCAGCTCATCCGGTGCAAGCGGGGTATACAATGAGCAGTTCTTC.

The rearrangement joins TRBV6-1 to TRBJ2-1, with D perhaps matching TRBD1 or TRBD2 (6 bases each). Trimming took off 7 bases at V and 5 bases at J, with 12 bases between the two ends. From germline, CDR1 is MNHNS and CDR2 SASEGT. The CDR3 is 13 amino acids. Written as DNA, the CDR3 is TGTGCCAGCAACGAGGGGGGAAACAATGAGCAGTTCTTC. It encodes CASNEGGNNEQFF.

This chain joins TRBV27 and TRBJ2-7; maybe TRBD1 (5 bases). The CDR3 contains 13 residues. Trimming removed 4 bases from V and 3 bases from J, with 10 bases in between. Germline assignment: CDR1 MNHEY and CDR2 SMNVEV (reference sequence). The CDR3 DNA follows: TGTGCCAGCAGTTCCCATGACAGCTACGAGCAGTACTTC. As protein: CASSSHDSYEQYF.

The V call is TRBV11-3, the J call TRBJ2-7, with 9 bases aligning to TRBD1. Germline assignment: CDR1 SGHNT and CDR2 YENEEA. The CDR3 runs 14 residues. The V segment lost 5 bases and the J segment 3 bases; nucleotides outside the gene matches: 5. CDR3 in DNA: TGTGCCAGCAGCCCCCGGGACAGGGACTACGAGCAGTACTTC. Its protein product is CASSPRDRDYEQYF.

The chain uses TRBV6-5 and TRBJ1-6; D gene unclear. The length of the CDR3 is 13 residues. V lost 8 bases to trimming and J lost 0 bases, with 5 bases between them. Per germline, CDR1 MNHEY and CDR2 SVGAGI. As DNA, the CDR3 is TGTGCCAGCCAGAACTCCTATAATTCACCCCTCCACTTT. This gives the protein CASQNSYNSPLHF.

V is TRBV9 and J is TRBJ1-2; possibly TRBD1 for D (6 bases). Deletions cut 5 bases from V and 6 bases from J, with 17 bases between. The CDR3 loop spans 14 amino acids. In germline, CDR1 is SGDLS, CDR2 YYNGEE. The CDR3 DNA reads as TGTGCCAGCAGGAGGCAGGGGACGACTGATGGCTACACCTTC. It is translated as CASRRQGTTDGYTF.

V and J are TRBV19 and TRBJ2-2, with 9 bases fitting TRBD1. V lost 4 bases to trimming and J lost 1 base; unmatched junction nucleotides: 7. CDR1 and CDR2 from the germline V gene are LNHDA and SQIVND (reference sequence). This CDR3 spans 17 amino acids. The CDR3 region is CASSTGTGNQNTGELFF. The CDR3 coding sequence is TGTGCCAGTAGTACGGGGACAGGGAACCAGAACACCGGGGAGCTGTTTTTT.

V gene TRBV5-1 combines with J gene TRBJ1-2, with D perhaps TRBD1 (5 bases). Germline V gives CDR1 SGHRS, CDR2 YFSETQ. The CDR3 runs to 15 residues. V was shortened by 1 base and J by 4 bases, with 14 bases between the two germline ends. CDR3 protein: CASSLRGENGYGYTF. DNA for the CDR3: TGCGCCAGCAGCTTGCGAGGGGAAAACGGCTATGGCTACACCTTC.

This clone was seen a single time. V gene TRBV5-1 combines with J gene TRBJ2-3, with D perhaps TRBD1 (6 bases). Between the trimmed V and J ends, which lost 0 bases and 4 bases, there was a span of 9 bases. Germline V gene lookup returns CDR1 SGHRS and CDR2 YFSETQ. The CDR3 consists of 14 residues. CDR3 protein: CASSLVTGSDTQYF. CDR3 nucleotide sequence: TGCGCCAGCAGCTTGGTAACAGGGTCAGATACGCAGTATTTT.

This chain uses TRBV19 with TRBJ2-3, with TRBD1 matching over 10 bases. Looked up from germline, CDR1 is LNHDA and CDR2 is SQIVND (reference sequence). The trim removed 4 bases at V and 1 base at J, leaving 8 bases unmatched. The CDR3 is made up of 17 amino acids. Written as DNA, the CDR3 is TGTGCCAGTAGTAACAAATTAGGACAGGGGGGCACAGATACGCAGTATTTT. Translating it yields CASSNKLGQGGTDTQYF.

This chain uses TRBV6-1 with TRBJ2-7; TRBD1 aligns across 9 bases. The CDR3 is 16 residues long. The J segment lost 3 bases and the V segment lost 1 base, leaving 7 bases of the junction unmatched. CDR1 is MNHNS and CDR2 is SASEGT in the germline V gene. CDR3 bases: TGTGCCAGCAGTGAAGTACTAGGGACAGGGAACTACGAGCAGTACTTC. Translated, it gives CASSEVLGTGNYEQYF.

This chain connects TRBV6-1 to TRBJ1-5; 7 nucleotides match TRBD1. The CDR3 spans 13 residues. The J segment lost 5 bases and the V segment lost 8 bases, leaving 6 bases of the junction unmatched. Germline-derived CDR1 and CDR2 are MNHNS and SASEGT. DNA for the CDR3: TGTGCCAGCCGGGCAGGGGGTGATCAGCCCCAGCATTTT. It translates to CASRAGGDQPQHF.

The chain combines TRBV18 with TRBJ2-3; D possibly uses TRBD1 or TRBD2 (5 bases each). The CDR3 has 13 residues. Germline CDR1 and CDR2: KGHSH and LQKENI. Trimming pared 0 bases from V and 8 bases from J, leaving 9 bases between. In DNA form, the CDR3 reads TGTGCCAGCTCACCACCGGGGGATGCTACGCAGTATTTT. Protein product: CASSPPGDATQYF.

The genes are TRBV19 and TRBJ2-3; 11 bases map to TRBD1. The CDR3 sequence is 15 residues long. Germline V gene sequence: CDR1 LNHDA, CDR2 SQIVND (reference sequence). V lost 3 bases, J lost 6 bases, and 5 bases stayed unmatched. The CDR3 loop is CASSMDRGQTDTQYF. CDR3 in DNA: TGTGCCAGTAGTATGGACAGGGGGCAAACTGATACGCAGTATTTT.

The J gene is TRBJ2-1, the V gene TRBV5-1; 8 bases map to TRBD1. The CDR3 contains 16 residues. Germline V lookup: CDR1 SGHRS, CDR2 YFSETQ. V lost 3 bases, J lost 5 bases, and 10 bases stayed unmatched. The CDR3 region is CASSSFPDRAHNEQFF. CDR3 in DNA: TGCGCCAGCAGCTCCTTTCCGGACAGGGCCCACAATGAGCAGTTCTTC.